The rows below give T cell receptor beta chains drawn from one sample of a study of OX40 agonist ivuxolimab in advanced cancers. The protocol was immunoSEQ multiplex PCR, while the TCRdb copy is restricted to in-frame clones and leaves out a portion. The sample lists approximately 73,000 clones, roughly 85% occurring once. Sequenced material: CD4+ or CD8+ T cells sorted from blood, taken in a trial of the OX40 agonist ivuxolimab. These receptor sequences come from an adult with an advanced solid tumor such as melanoma, head and neck, liver or kidney cancer. Both conserved end residues are part of each CDR3. Each record gives: V gene, clone size, D gene, J gene, CDR3 protein, CDR3 DNA. A D gene is named only where the DNA matches it firmly. Clone size is given for some rows only: seen once, a few or many times, or a class if the clone is expanded.

TRBV10-1,NA,NA,TRBJ2-3,CASTSTDTQYF,TGCGCCAGCACTAGCACAGATACGCAGTATTTT
TRBV5-1,NA,NA,TRBJ2-3,CASSLGTRGSGGTQYF,TGCGCCAGCAGCTTGGGAACGAGGGGGTCCGGAGGTACGCAGTATTTT
TRBV5-1,NA,NA,TRBJ2-7,CASSPGISYEQYF,TGCGCCAGCAGCCCCGGGATCTCCTACGAGCAGTACTTC
TRBV4-3,once,NA,TRBJ2-7,CASSQEYADHEQYF,TGCGCCAGCAGCCAAGAATACGCGGACCACGAGCAGTACTTC
TRBV10-3,NA,TRBD1,TRBJ2-5,CAIRVGQGEETQYF,TGTGCCATCAGGGTGGGACAGGGGGAAGAGACCCAGTACTTC
TRBV7-9,once,NA,TRBJ2-1,CASSLAVSVNEQFF,TGTGCCAGCAGCTTAGCGGTTTCTGTCAATGAGCAGTTCTTC
TRBV7-9,NA,NA,TRBJ2-7,CASSLDRTIHEQYF,TGTGCCAGCAGCTTAGACCGAACCATCCACGAGCAGTACTTC
TRBV6-1,NA,NA,TRBJ1-4,CASSRQGGNEKLFF,TGTGCCAGCAGCCGGCAGGGAGGCAATGAAAAACTGTTTTTT
TRBV7-2,NA,NA,TRBJ2-7,CASSLFLASDEQYF,TGTGCCAGCAGTTTGTTTTTGGCCAGCGACGAGCAGTACTTC
TRBV4-2,NA,NA,TRBJ2-2,CASSQDIGTGELFF,TGTGCCAGCAGCCAAGATATTGGGACCGGGGAGCTGTTTTTT
TRBV10-3,NA,NA,TRBJ1-2,CAISGGGPNYGYTF,TGTGCCATCAGTGGGGGGGGGCCTAATTATGGCTACACCTTC
TRBV7-9,NA,NA,TRBJ1-6,CASSLEGRGSLHF,TGTGCCAGCAGCTTAGAGGGACGTGGGAGCCTCCACTTT
TRBV10-3,NA,NA,TRBJ1-1,CATRRGLDTEAFF,TGTGCCACGCGGCGGGGGCTGGACACTGAAGCTTTCTTT
TRBV7-3,NA,NA,TRBJ2-1,CASSFRGYNEQFF,TGTGCCAGCAGCTTTCGGGGTTACAATGAGCAGTTCTTC
TRBV11-2,NA,NA,TRBJ2-1,CASSLDATLYNEQFF,TGTGCCAGCAGCTTAGACGCCACCTTATACAATGAGCAGTTCTTC
TRBV28,NA,TRBD1,TRBJ2-1,CASSLLDRVPHNEQFF,TGTGCCAGCAGTTTATTGGACAGGGTCCCCCACAATGAGCAGTTCTTC
TRBV5-6,NA,TRBD1,TRBJ2-7,CASSLRLTGAFGYEQYF,TGTGCCAGCAGCTTGCGTCTCACAGGGGCGTTTGGATACGAGCAGTACTTC
TRBV6-1,NA,TRBD1,TRBJ1-2,CASSDGQGGLAHGYTF,TGTGCCAGCAGTGATGGACAGGGTGGGTTAGCACATGGCTACACCTTC
TRBV7-2,NA,TRBD1,TRBJ2-1,CASSSLPQGVGYNEQFF,TGTGCCAGCAGCTCGCTGCCACAGGGGGTCGGCTACAATGAGCAGTTCTTC
TRBV5-6,NA,NA,TRBJ1-2,CASSSIPRGSYGYTF,TGTGCCAGCAGCTCTATACCCAGGGGTTCCTATGGCTACACCTTC
TRBV6-5,NA,TRBD1,TRBJ1-2,CAIRPGQNYGYTF,TGTGCCATCCGACCGGGACAGAACTATGGCTACACCTTC
TRBV5-4,NA,TRBD1,TRBJ2-5,CASSLGTGGGQETQYF,TGTGCCAGCAGCCTCGGGACAGGGGGCGGTCAAGAGACCCAGTACTTC
TRBV11-2,NA,NA,TRBJ1-3,CASSFVAVRGENTIYF,TGTGCCAGCAGCTTTGTAGCAGTCCGAGGGGAAAACACCATATATTTT
TRBV7-9,once,NA,TRBJ2-7,CASSTGGPAYEQYF,TGTGCCAGCAGTACCGGCGGCCCGGCCTACGAGCAGTACTTC
TRBV18,once,TRBD1,TRBJ1-1,CASSPNTGVEAFF,TGTGCCAGCTCACCCAATACAGGGGTTGAAGCTTTCTTT
TRBV9,NA,NA,TRBJ2-5,CASSVLYDQETQYF,TGTGCCAGCAGCGTCCTATACGACCAAGAGACCCAGTACTTC
TRBV18,few,NA,TRBJ2-7,CASSPSGVYEQYF,TGTGCCAGCTCACCATCGGGGGTCTACGAGCAGTACTTC